These 25 T cell receptor beta chains share one sample of origin, sequenced in a study of a mutant IDH1 vaccine in newly diagnosed glioma. Time point noted: baseline, week 1 (first vaccination visit). Sample treatment: pre-vaccination baseline after standard-of-care therapy. Generated by immunoSEQ multiplex PCR, the TCRdb table keeps only in-frame clones and is missing some. The profile shows approximately 16,000 clones, roughly 95% of them singletons. Here the sequenced sample was peripheral blood mononuclear cells (PBMCs), taken from a glioma patient treated with radiotherapy, temozolomide or both. These receptor sequences come from a woman under 30 with glioma. Some clones in this sample may be carry-over from other donors' samples.

V usage is TRBV7-9 and J usage is TRBJ2-1; D is unclear. With 2 bases removed from V and 9 bases from J, the gap between germline ends came to 8 bases. This CDR3 comprises 12 residues. The germline V gene has CDR1 SEHNR and CDR2 FQNEAQ (reference sequence). The CDR3: CASSLKRTEQFF. The CDR3 coding sequence is TGTGCCAGCAGCTTAAAGAGGACTGAGCAGTTCTTC.

This sequence joins TRBV9 and TRBJ2-1; no clear D gene. Trimming cost V 2 bases and J 4 bases, with 10 bases left between them. The CDR3 extends over 14 amino acids. Per the germline V gene, CDR1 is SGDLS and CDR2 is YYNGEE. The CDR3 loop reads CASSVSDQYNEQFF. The CDR3 region has the DNA TGTGCCAGCAGCGTCTCAGACCAGTACAATGAGCAGTTCTTC.

V is TRBV7-8 and J is TRBJ1-4, with D possibly being TRBD1 (5 bases). With 2 bases removed from V and 1 base from J, the gap between germline ends came to 20 bases. CDR3 size: 19 residues. Germline V gene data show CDR1 as SGHVS and CDR2 as FQNEAQ. The CDR3 loop is CASSLMSPGWGVTNEKLFF. CDR3 DNA: TGTGCCAGCAGCTTAATGTCCCCAGGGTGGGGTGTAACTAATGAAAAACTGTTTTTT.

J is TRBJ1-2 and V is TRBV5-6, with D perhaps matching TRBD1 (6 bases). Trimming took off 0 bases at V and 0 bases at J, with 21 bases between the two ends. Germline CDR1 is SGHDT and CDR2 is YYEEEE. The CDR3 runs to 19 residues. The DNA of the CDR3 is TGTGCCAGCAGCTTGGGGGCGAGGGTGGCAGGGGAGTCTAACTATGGCTACACCTTC. It yields the protein CASSLGARVAGESNYGYTF. The full variable domain, rest sourced from reference TRBV5-6 and TRBJ1-2, is DAGVTQSPTHLIKTRGQQVTLRCSPKSGHDTVSWYQQALGQGPQFIFQYYEEEERQRGNFPDRFSGHQFPNYSSELNVNALLLGDSALYLCASSLGARVAGESNYGYTFGSGTRLTVV.

The genes are TRBV11-3 and TRBJ2-3, with D possibly being TRBD2 (6 bases). Germline lookup yields CDR1 SGHNT and CDR2 YENEEA. V lost 5 bases to trimming and J lost 0 bases, with 18 bases between them. The CDR3 runs to 17 residues. The CDR3 protein is CASSPQLGGPSTDTQYF. As DNA, the CDR3 is TGTGCCAGCAGCCCTCAGCTGGGGGGACCTAGCACAGATACGCAGTATTTT.

The chain uses TRBV4-1 and TRBJ2-1; 8 bases match TRBD2. CDR1 is MGHRA and CDR2 is YSYEKL in the germline V gene. This CDR3 region has 16 residues. V lost 3 bases, J lost 0 bases, and 4 bases stayed unmatched. CDR3 sequence: CASSQFTSGSYNEQFF. The CDR3 DNA sequence: TGCGCCAGCAGCCAGTTTACTAGCGGCTCCTACAATGAGCAGTTCTTC.

The chain recombines TRBV10-3 with TRBJ1-2; D not certain. CDR3 size: 12 residues. Germline assignment: CDR1 ENHRY and CDR2 SYGVKD. Deletions cut 3 bases from V and 3 bases from J, with 5 bases between. For the CDR3, the DNA is TGTGCCATCAGTGAAACCGACTATGGCTACACCTTC. Residues: CAISETDYGYTF.

This clone was recorded only once. The chain has TRBV30 and TRBJ2-5; 8 nucleotides line up with TRBD1. Germline CDR1 reads GTSNPN; CDR2 reads SVGIG (reference sequence). With V trimmed by 3 bases and J by 4 bases, 10 bases remained unmatched. The CDR3 is 15 residues long. The CDR3 DNA sequence: TGTGCCTGGAGCCCAGCGGCCGGGACAGGAGAGACCCAGTACTTC. As protein: CAWSPAAGTGETQYF.

The chain employs TRBV6-5 and TRBJ1-2; 11 positions agree with TRBD1. The ends lost 2 bases at V and 8 bases at J; junction bases unmatched: 4. Germline V lookup: CDR1 MNHEY, CDR2 SVGAGI. This CDR3 spans 14 amino acids. In DNA form, the CDR3 reads TGTGCCAGCAGTTACACCGGGACAGGGGGAGGCTACACCTTC. This gives the protein CASSYTGTGGGYTF.

This rearrangement joins TRBV11-2 to TRBJ2-7; 10 bases are a match to TRBD1. V was clipped by 3 bases and J by 0 bases; unmatched bases: 5. Per germline, CDR1 SGHAT and CDR2 FQNNGV. The CDR3 spans 16 residues. CDR3 nucleotides: TGTGCCAGCAGCTTGAGGACAGGGGGGGACTCCTACGAGCAGTACTTC. It specifies CASSLRTGGDSYEQYF.

The rearrangement links TRBV21-1 to TRBJ1-3. TRBV21-1 is designated a pseudogene. CDR3 length: 16 amino acids. The CDR3 DNA is TGTGCCAGCAGACCCAGGGGGAGGGTAGGGGGAAACACCATATATTTT. Translation: CASRPRGRVGGNTIYF.

The chain carries TRBV29-1 and TRBJ2-4; D might be TRBD2 (5 bases). The CDR3 runs 12 residues. Deletions cut 3 bases from V and 8 bases from J, with 11 bases between. Germline V CDR1 and CDR2: SQVTM, ANQGSEA. CDR3 DNA sequence: TGCAGCGTTGATCCGCACGGGGACATTCAGTACTTC. It encodes CSVDPHGDIQYF.

The chain joins TRBV27 to TRBJ1-5, with no clear D. Germline loops: CDR1 MNHEY, CDR2 SMNVEV (reference sequence). V was cut by 2 bases and J by 7 bases, with 9 bases left in between. CDR3 length: 13 amino acids. CDR3 loop: CASSLGVSQPQHF. The CDR3 DNA follows: TGTGCCAGCAGTTTAGGAGTGAGCCAGCCCCAGCATTTT.

The V call is TRBV7-2, the J call TRBJ2-7; 8 bases map to TRBD1. Germline CDR1 SGHTA, CDR2 FQGNSA. The CDR3 sequence is 14 residues long. The junction had 11 bases not matched to a gene; V was cut back by 7 bases and J by 6 bases. The chain's CDR3 is CASTPLQGAGEQYF. CDR3 nucleotides: TGTGCCAGCACCCCTCTTCAGGGGGCCGGCGAGCAGTACTTC.

The rearrangement links TRBV18 to TRBJ2-5, with D perhaps TRBD2 (5 bases). Trimming cost V 2 bases and J 0 bases, with 10 bases left between them. Germline CDR1 and CDR2: KGHSH and LQKENI. CDR3 length: 15 residues. CDR3 in DNA: TGTGCCAGCTCACCATTTTCTAGCTACCAAGAGACCCAGTACTTC. Protein: CASSPFSSYQETQYF.

This chain joins TRBV4-2 and TRBJ1-1; the D is unclear. V was pared by 0 bases and J by 4 bases, with 15 bases between. The CDR3 runs 16 residues. The germline V gene encodes CDR1 LGHNA and CDR2 YNFKEQ. The CDR3 sequence: CASSQEEAEESTEAFF. In DNA form, the CDR3 reads TGTGCCAGCAGCCAAGAGGAAGCAGAAGAAAGCACTGAAGCTTTCTTT.

The gene calls are TRBV18 and TRBJ1-1; perhaps TRBD1 as D (5 bases). The CDR3 is 16 amino acids. Germline CDR1 and CDR2: KGHSH and LQKENI. V was cut by 2 bases and J by 1 base, with 14 bases left in between. The CDR3 reads CASSPLENRRNTEAFF. CDR3 DNA sequence: TGTGCCAGCTCACCATTGGAAAACAGGCGGAACACTGAAGCTTTCTTT.

The chain uses TRBV19 and TRBJ2-6; no clear D gene. The germline V gene encodes CDR1 LNHDA and CDR2 SQIVND (reference sequence). Between the trimmed V and J ends, which lost 1 base and 0 bases, there was a span of 7 bases. This CDR3 spans 16 amino acids. The CDR3 DNA is TGTGCCAGTAGTATAGCCCCTAGCTCTGGGGCCAACGTCCTGACTTTC. This gives the protein CASSIAPSSGANVLTF.

V and J are TRBV7-9 and TRBJ2-7; D might be TRBD1 or TRBD2, each matching 7 bases. The CDR3 has 15 residues. CDR1 and CDR2 (germline): SEHNR, FQNEAQ (reference sequence). The CDR3 DNA follows: TGTGCAACCGCGTGGGGAGGGGGCCCTTTGGACGAGCAGTACTTC. Translation: CATAWGGGPLDEQYF.

This clone was detected only once. CDR3 in amino acids: CAWRRSTEAFF. The DNA of the CDR3 is TGTGCCTGGAGACGGTCAACTGAAGCTTTCTTT. The rearrangement links TRBV30 to TRBJ1-1; D is unclear. CDR3 length: 11 residues. Germline V CDR1 and CDR2: GTSNPN, SVGIG (reference sequence). The germline V and J ends were trimmed by 3 bases and 5 bases, with 7 bases remaining between them.

The chain recombines TRBV7-9 with TRBJ2-1; weak D call: TRBD1 (6 bases). The CDR3 is 15 amino acids. Germline CDR1 SEHNR, CDR2 FQNEAQ (reference sequence). V lost 6 bases to trimming and J lost 2 bases, with 14 bases between them. The chain's CDR3 is CASSTGTTAYNEQFF. CDR3 sequence (DNA): TGTGCCAGCAGTACCGGGACAACCGCCTACAATGAGCAGTTCTTC. Full variable domain (remainder filled in from reference TRBV7-9 and TRBJ2-1): DTGVSQNPRHKITKRGQNVTFRCDPISEHNRLYWYRQTLGQGPEFLTYFQNEAQLEKSRLLSDRFSAERPKGSFSTLEIQRTEQGDSAMYLCASSTGTTAYNEQFFGPGTRLTVL.

The CDR3 bases are TGCGCCAGCAGCTCGGCTTTGGACAGGGGAGTCTCACCCCTCCACTTT. The encoded protein is CASSSALDRGVSPLHF. The chain has TRBV5-1 and TRBJ1-6; 9 bases are a match to TRBD1. Germline CDR1 and CDR2: SGHRS and YFSETQ. This CDR3 region has 16 residues. After removal of 3 bases from V and 10 bases from J, the junction contained 11 bases not matched to a gene.

The chain employs TRBV7-8 and TRBJ2-4, with D perhaps matching TRBD2 (6 bases). This CDR3 region has 12 residues. V shed 1 base and J shed 10 bases, with 8 bases lying between them. Germline loops: CDR1 SGHVS, CDR2 FQNEAQ. The CDR3 here is CASSLVREIQYF. CDR3 nucleotide sequence: TGTGCCAGCAGCTTAGTCCGGGAGATTCAGTACTTC.

The chain combines TRBV10-3 with TRBJ2-1; TRBD2 matches 10 bases. The V segment lost 4 bases and the J segment 10 bases; nucleotides outside the gene matches: 7. The germline CDR1 and CDR2 sequences are ENHRY and SYGVKD. The CDR3 is 14 residues long. The CDR3 sequence is CAISGLAGAEEQFF. The DNA of the CDR3 is TGTGCCATCAGTGGGCTAGCGGGAGCAGAGGAGCAGTTCTTC.

This clone occurred once. J is TRBJ1-5 and V is TRBV7-5. TRBV7-5 represents a pseudogene. The CDR3 sequence is 15 residues long. The CDR3 nucleotides are TGTGCCAGAATCCACGCTGGGGGGCACAATCAGCCCCAGCATTTT. It specifies CARIHAGGHNQPQHF.